A selection of T cell receptor beta chains follows, all from one sample in a study of patients and donors after allogeneic stem cell transplantation. TCRdb analysed the RT-PCR reads with MiXCR anew, one entry per CDR3 protein. The table records about 150,000 distinct CDR3 sequences, approximately 22% of them present only once. Sequencing used blood, either unsorted or a sorted T cell fraction (not recorded which). These receptors all stem from a human donor who was either an allogeneic HSCT recipient or a stem cell or donor lymphocyte infusion donor (not recorded which). It is not recorded whose cells these are; they may come from a transplant donor. Both conserved end residues are part of each CDR3. The D gene is left open where the match is weak. Not all rows give a size; the values are once, few, many and, for expanded clones, a class.

j_call d_call v_call clone_size cdr3_length cdr3_aa cdr3_nt
TRBJ1-5 - TRBV29-1 - 13 CSVAGGLNQPQHF TGCAGCGTTGCAGGCGGGCTCAATCAGCCCCAGCATTTT
TRBJ1-5 - TRBV21-1 few 16 CASSPRGQGRNQPQHF TGTGCCAGCAGCCCTAGAGGACAGGGACGCAATCAGCCCCAGCATTTT
TRBJ1-4 - TRBV4-2 few 15 CASSHQGPTNEKLFF TGTGCCAGCAGCCACCAGGGACCGACTAATGAAAAACTGTTTTTT
TRBJ1-3 - TRBV7-8 - 17 CASSPVCRFLAGNTIYF TGTGCCAGCAGCCCCGTATGCAGGTTCCTCGCTGGAAACACCATATATTTT
TRBJ1-1 - TRBV4-1 many 16 CASSQYVSERNTEAFF TGCGCCAGCAGTCAATACGTGAGCGAGAGGAACACTGAAGCTTTCTTT
TRBJ2-7 - TRBV2 - 13 CASTTPGVNEQYF TGTGCCAGCACCACCCCCGGGGTCAACGAGCAGTACTTC
TRBJ1-2 - TRBV10-3 few 13 CAITQGDGDGYTF TGTGCCATCACCCAGGGAGACGGAGATGGCTACACCTTC
TRBJ2-6 TRBD1 TRBV12-3/TRBV12-4 few 13 CASSKTGLNVLTF TGTGCCAGCAGTAAGACAGGGCTAAACGTCCTGACTTTC
TRBJ2-5 TRBD2 TRBV3-1 few 17 CASSHKLPSGGEETQYF TGTGCCAGCAGCCACAAGCTACCAAGCGGGGGGGAGGAGACCCAGTACTTC
TRBJ2-5 - TRBV12-3/TRBV12-4 many 12 CASSGSRETQYF TGTGCCAGCAGTGGCTCACGAGAGACCCAGTACTTC
TRBJ2-3 TRBD2 TRBV12-3/TRBV12-4 - 13 CASSPGGSDTQYF TGTGCCAGCAGCCCGGGGGGTTCAGATACGCAGTATTTT
TRBJ1-4 TRBD1 TRBV20-1 - 13 CSAAQGAREKLFF TGCAGTGCCGCCCAGGGGGCGCGTGAAAAACTGTTTTTT
TRBJ1-1 - TRBV2 many 11 CASGPRDQSFF TGTGCCAGCGGCCCAAGGGACCAATCTTTCTTT
TRBJ2-2 - TRBV20-1 - 21 CSATYEPGTGEPFSNTGELFF TGCAGTGCCACGTATGAGCCGGGAACGGGAGAACCGTTTTCGAACACCGGGGAGCTGTTTTTT
TRBJ2-2 - TRBV9 few 19 CASSVGPIGAGTYTGELFF TGTGCCAGCAGCGTAGGCCCCATTGGGGCAGGGACTTACACCGGGGAGCTGTTTTTT
TRBJ1-3 - TRBV18 - 15 CASSPGSASGNTIYF TGTGCCAGCTCACCAGGGTCAGCCTCTGGAAACACCATATATTTT
TRBJ1-1 TRBD1 TRBV6-6 - 14 CASSNDRAGTEAFF TGTGCCAGCAGTAATGACAGGGCGGGGACTGAAGCTTTCTTT
TRBJ2-7 - TRBV12-3/TRBV12-4 - 17 CASTITDSGQSSYEQYF TGTGCCAGCACCATCACCGACTCGGGACAAAGCTCCTACGAGCAGTACTTC
TRBJ2-7 - TRBV7-9 few 15 CASSDTNSRNYEQYF TGTGCCAGCAGCGATACTAACAGCAGAAACTACGAGCAGTACTTC
TRBJ1-2 - TRBV12-3/TRBV12-4 - 14 CASSSGPVYYGYTF TGTGCCAGCAGTTCGGGCCCGGTATACTATGGCTACACCTTC
TRBJ2-1 TRBD1 TRBV5-1 few 15 CASSTGTGRPVEQFF TGCGCCAGCAGCACTGGGACAGGGCGGCCAGTCGAGCAGTTCTTC
TRBJ1-2 TRBD1 TRBV12-3/TRBV12-4 - 15 CASRDDRGTNYGYTF TGTGCCAGCAGGGATGACAGGGGGACAAACTATGGCTACACCTTC
TRBJ2-3 - TRBV5-6 - 15 CASSLALASTDTQYF TGTGCCAGCAGCTTGGCCCTAGCGTCCACAGATACGCAGTATTTT
TRBJ2-7 TRBD1 TRBV29-1 - 14 CSAQGQGGSYEQYF TGCAGCGCCCAGGGACAGGGAGGGTCCTACGAGCAGTACTTC
TRBJ1-6 - TRBV7-9 few 14 CASSSGSYNSPLHF TGTGCCAGCTCCAGTGGCTCCTATAATTCACCCCTCCACTTT
TRBJ1-1 TRBD1 TRBV5-8 few 17 CASSPGTVSAMNTEAFF TGTGCCAGCAGCCCAGGGACAGTTTCGGCCATGAACACTGAAGCTTTCTTT
TRBJ2-4 - TRBV5-1 few 16 CASSKRSQGSENIQYF TGCGCCAGCAGCAAGAGGAGTCAGGGTTCCGAAAACATTCAGTACTTC
TRBJ2-1 - TRBV20-1 - 14 CSARNAWWGNEQFF TGCAGTGCTCGTAACGCATGGTGGGGCAATGAGCAGTTCTTC
TRBJ1-1 - TRBV2 few 12 CASSGEVTEAFF TGTGCCAGCAGCGGGGAGGTGACTGAAGCTTTCTTT
TRBJ1-1 - TRBV19 - 16 CASSILTKDRATEAFF TGTGCCAGTAGTATCCTGACTAAAGACCGCGCGACTGAAGCTTTCTTT
TRBJ2-4 TRBD1 TRBV9 few 14 CASSVEDRASIQYF TGTGCCAGCAGCGTGGAAGACAGGGCCTCCATTCAGTACTTC
TRBJ2-7 - TRBV4-1 once 13 CASSQSLDSDKTF TGCGCCAGCAGCCAATCCCTCGACAGCGATAAAACCTTC
TRBJ2-3 TRBD2 TRBV4-3 - 16 CASSQEIGRAGVMQYF TGCGCCAGCAGCCAAGAAATTGGGAGGGCCGGGGTAATGCAGTATTTT
TRBJ1-3 - TRBV25-1 few 11 CASSGGNTIYF TGTGCCAGCAGTGGGGGAAACACCATATATTTT
TRBJ1-6 TRBD1 TRBV5-1 many 14 CASSLWTGDSPLHF TGCGCCAGCAGCTTATGGACAGGGGATTCACCCCTCCACTTT
TRBJ1-1 TRBD1 TRBV7-6 - 15 CASSPGQGASTEAFF TGTGCCAGCAGCCCAGGACAGGGGGCGTCCACTGAAGCTTTCTTT
TRBJ1-1 - TRBV6-2/TRBV6-3 few 12 CASSTRIAEAFF TGTGCCAGCAGTACCAGGATCGCTGAAGCTTTCTTT
TRBJ1-5 - TRBV5-1 once 13 CASSVGFNQPQHF TGCGCCAGTAGTGTAGGGTTCAATCAGCCCCAGCATTTT
TRBJ1-2 TRBD1 TRBV6-5 few 14 CASSPRDRRDGYTF TGTGCCAGCAGTCCAAGGGACAGGAGGGATGGCTACACCTTC